A selection of T cell receptor beta chains follows, all from one sample in a study of early T cells in non-severe SARS-CoV-2 infection. TCRdb used MiXCR to reprocess the 5' RACE reads, holding one entry per CDR3 protein. The table lists 85,000 to 100,000 distinct CDR3 sequences, more than 9.5% of them singletons, with around 5.4% in the top ten. Sequenced material: whole blood. The receptors derive from an adult who was a healthcare worker with PCR-confirmed SARS-CoV-2 infection or an uninfected control (not recorded which). Each CDR3 is given with its conserved first and last residue. A D gene is named only where the DNA matches it firmly. Not every row has a clone size; where given, it reads once, few, many or a size class.

V gene: TRBV12-3/TRBV12-4
CDR3 length: 15
D gene: -
J gene: TRBJ2-1
clone size: few
CDR3 DNA: TGTGCCAGCAGTCGTCAGGGGTTCTCCTACAATGAGCAGTTCTTC
CDR3 protein: CASSRQGFSYNEQFF

V gene: TRBV19
CDR3 length: 15
D gene: TRBD1
J gene: TRBJ2-7
clone size: many
CDR3 DNA: TGTGCCAGTAGCTCATCCGGGACAGGGGTGAGAGAGCAGTACTTC
CDR3 protein: CASSSSGTGVREQYF

V gene: TRBV9
CDR3 length: 9
D gene: -
J gene: TRBJ2-4
clone size: -
CDR3 DNA: TGTGCCAGAGAAAACATTCAGTACTTC
CDR3 protein: CARENIQYF

V gene: TRBV10-3
CDR3 length: 13
D gene: -
J gene: TRBJ1-1
clone size: many
CDR3 DNA: TGTGCCATCAGTTACACAGCGAACACTGAAGCTTTCTTT
CDR3 protein: CAISYTANTEAFF

V gene: TRBV20-1
CDR3 length: 11
D gene: -
J gene: TRBJ2-7
clone size: few
CDR3 DNA: TGCAGTGCTAGAGTTGGCGCCGAGCAGTACTTC
CDR3 protein: CSARVGAEQYF

V gene: TRBV28
CDR3 length: 12
D gene: -
J gene: TRBJ2-5
clone size: many
CDR3 DNA: TGTGCCAGCAGTTTATACTCAAGGACCCAGTACTTC
CDR3 protein: CASSLYSRTQYF

V gene: TRBV7-2
CDR3 length: 14
D gene: TRBD1
J gene: TRBJ1-1
clone size: few
CDR3 DNA: TGTGCCAGCAGCCTCTGGGGACAGGCGTCCGAAGCTTTCTTT
CDR3 protein: CASSLWGQASEAFF

V gene: TRBV20-1
CDR3 length: 12
D gene: -
J gene: TRBJ1-2
clone size: many
CDR3 DNA: TGCAGTGCTAGCACGGGTAACTATGGCTACACCTTC
CDR3 protein: CSASTGNYGYTF

V gene: TRBV5-1
CDR3 length: 16
D gene: -
J gene: TRBJ2-7
clone size: many
CDR3 DNA: TGCGCCAGCAGCTTGAGCTACAGGGTGTTCTCCTACGAGCAGTACTTC
CDR3 protein: CASSLSYRVFSYEQYF

V gene: TRBV6-6
CDR3 length: 14
D gene: TRBD1
J gene: TRBJ2-7
clone size: few
CDR3 DNA: TGTGCCAGCAGGCCGGGACAGGGTATCTACGAGCAGTACTTC
CDR3 protein: CASRPGQGIYEQYF

V gene: TRBV3-1
CDR3 length: 15
D gene: -
J gene: TRBJ2-5
clone size: -
CDR3 DNA: TGTGCCAGCAGCCAAGTCCGGGACCCCGGAGAGACCCAGTACTTC
CDR3 protein: CASSQVRDPGETQYF

V gene: TRBV20-1
CDR3 length: 17
D gene: TRBD2
J gene: TRBJ2-5
clone size: many
CDR3 DNA: TGCAGTGCTAGACTTAGCGGGGGGGCCTCCCACAAAGAGACCCAGTACTTC
CDR3 protein: CSARLSGGASHKETQYF

V gene: TRBV28
CDR3 length: 15
D gene: -
J gene: TRBJ2-6
clone size: -
CDR3 DNA: TGTGCCAGCAGTTTACACGGGTCTGGGGCCAACGTCCTGACTTTC
CDR3 protein: CASSLHGSGANVLTF

V gene: TRBV7-2
CDR3 length: 13
D gene: -
J gene: TRBJ1-1
clone size: many
CDR3 DNA: TGTGCCAGCAGCTTAAGGGGGGGCACTGAAGCTTTCTTT
CDR3 protein: CASSLRGGTEAFF

V gene: TRBV7-8
CDR3 length: 13
D gene: -
J gene: TRBJ2-7
clone size: many
CDR3 DNA: TGTGCCAGCAGCTTAGCTAGCGAGTACGAGCAGTACTTC
CDR3 protein: CASSLASEYEQYF

V gene: TRBV3-1
CDR3 length: 15
D gene: TRBD1
J gene: TRBJ2-2
clone size: few
CDR3 DNA: TGTGCCAGCAGCTCCCGGGACAGGTCCACCGGGGAGCTGTTTTTT
CDR3 protein: CASSSRDRSTGELFF

V gene: TRBV12-3/TRBV12-4
CDR3 length: 15
D gene: TRBD2
J gene: TRBJ2-7
clone size: many
CDR3 DNA: TGTGCCAGCAGTTTAAGACTAGCGGCCCCCTACGAGCAGTACTTC
CDR3 protein: CASSLRLAAPYEQYF

V gene: TRBV12-3/TRBV12-4
CDR3 length: 14
D gene: -
J gene: TRBJ2-1
clone size: -
CDR3 DNA: TGTGCCAGCAGTTTGTGGACAGAGAACAATGAGCAGTTCTTC
CDR3 protein: CASSLWTENNEQFF

V gene: TRBV14
CDR3 length: 13
D gene: -
J gene: TRBJ1-1
clone size: -
CDR3 DNA: TGTGCCAGCAGCCAAGATCCTTACGCGGTGGAAGAGTTT
CDR3 protein: CASSQDPYAVEEF

V gene: TRBV20-1
CDR3 length: 14
D gene: -
J gene: TRBJ1-1
clone size: -
CDR3 DNA: TGCAGTGGCTTCCCCGGAGGCAGGGAATACGGAGCTTTCTTT
CDR3 protein: CSGFPGGREYGAFF

V gene: TRBV6-1
CDR3 length: 12
D gene: -
J gene: TRBJ1-2
clone size: many
CDR3 DNA: TGTGCCAGTACACAGGATAACTATGGCTACACCTTC
CDR3 protein: CASTQDNYGYTF

V gene: TRBV24-1
CDR3 length: 16
D gene: -
J gene: TRBJ2-2
clone size: few
CDR3 DNA: TGTGCCACCAGTGACCGAGGGGGTAGCAACACCGGGGAGCTGTTTTTT
CDR3 protein: CATSDRGGSNTGELFF

V gene: TRBV29-1
CDR3 length: 15
D gene: TRBD1
J gene: TRBJ1-2
clone size: -
CDR3 DNA: TGCAGCGTTCGGGGATTACAGGGGACAGGAGGCGGCTACACCTTC
CDR3 protein: CSVRGLQGTGGGYTF

V gene: TRBV4-1
CDR3 length: 15
D gene: -
J gene: TRBJ1-4
clone size: many
CDR3 DNA: TGCGCCAGCAGCCAAGCAGTCAGTCTTAGGGAAAAACTGTTTTTT
CDR3 protein: CASSQAVSLREKLFF

V gene: TRBV27
CDR3 length: 14
D gene: TRBD1
J gene: TRBJ2-5
clone size: many
CDR3 DNA: TGTGCCAGCAGTTCCTGGGACAGACAAGAGACCCAGTACTTC
CDR3 protein: CASSSWDRQETQYF

V gene: TRBV7-8
CDR3 length: 14
D gene: -
J gene: TRBJ1-1
clone size: few
CDR3 DNA: TGTGCCAGCAGCTTAGCTAGGGTTAGAACTGAAGCTTTCTTT
CDR3 protein: CASSLARVRTEAFF

V gene: TRBV6-4
CDR3 length: 15
D gene: TRBD1
J gene: TRBJ1-1
clone size: -
CDR3 DNA: TGTGCCAGCAGTTCTCGACAGGGCGACGGCACTGAAGCTTTCTTT
CDR3 protein: CASSSRQGDGTEAFF

V gene: TRBV3-1
CDR3 length: 17
D gene: -
J gene: TRBJ1-1
clone size: -
CDR3 DNA: TGTGCCAGCAGCGCAAGACCAGGTCAGAAGTTGAACACTGAAGCTTTCTTT
CDR3 protein: CASSARPGQKLNTEAFF

V gene: TRBV28
CDR3 length: 17
D gene: TRBD1
J gene: TRBJ2-1
clone size: few
CDR3 DNA: TGTGCCAGCCACCTCAGCGCTAGGGACAGGTCAGGGGATGAGCAGTTCTTC
CDR3 protein: CASHLSARDRSGDEQFF

V gene: TRBV6-8
CDR3 length: 13
D gene: -
J gene: TRBJ1-3
clone size: -
CDR3 DNA: TGTGCCGGACCCTCCCTCTCTGGAAACACCATATATTTT
CDR3 protein: CAGPSLSGNTIYF